This T cell receptor (beta chain) was recorded in a study of T cell repertoires in cytomegalovirus infection. MiXCR was run by TCRdb on the reads, yielding one entry per CDR3 protein. The sample has 450,000 to 550,000 distinct CDR3 sequences, roughly 42% seen once. Trimming took 5 bases from V and 10 from J, leaving 14 bases between them. This CDR3 contains 12 residues. This clonotype has a handful of counts. Antigen: not known. The input for sequencing was cultured PBMCs, taken from culture after CMV antigen stimulation. This TCR derives from a human donor in good health (CMV status not recorded). Some clones in this sample may be carry-over from other donors' samples. The V and J genes are TRBV12-3 or TRBV12-4 and TRBJ1-1; no reliable D call. The CDR3 sequence: CASSSPWEGAFF. DNA of the CDR3: TGTGCCAGCAGTAGCCCCTGGGAGGGAGCTTTCTTT.